This TCR beta chain comes out of a study of T cell responses to AZD1222 COVID-19 vaccine. Study-wide results and limits: A reported finding is that nearly half of spike-specific TCRs target unmutated variant regions. Spike-wide coverage was observed for vaccine-associated CD4 TCRs, with dominant responses at 160-218 and 743-854. At study baseline, merely about 6 AZD1222 recipients were seropositive.

This table comes from immunoSEQ multiplex PCR, and its TCRdb copy is limited to in-frame clones, with some not included. This sample has about 78,000 clones, with around 87% found just once. This clone was seen a few times. Its antigen is not identified. Sequencing was performed on peripheral blood, taken on day 0 of AZD1222 vaccination. The receptor was isolated from an adult in good health.

The CDR3 nucleotides are TGTGCCAGCAGCTTGGGGAGGGCGAACGACGAGCAGTACTTC. It codes for CASSLGRANDEQYF. The chain is built from TRBV11-3 and TRBJ2-7, with 7 nucleotides matching TRBD2. There are 14 residues in the CDR3. Losses at the gene ends were 3 bases for V and 5 bases for J; bases not matched to a gene: 7. The germline V gene has CDR1 SGHNT and CDR2 YENEEA.